The 13 T cell receptor beta chains below come from one sample, sequenced in a study of PD-L1 blockade in urothelial cancer. Libraries were prepared by immunoSEQ multiplex PCR; TCRdb keeps only in-frame clonotypes and omits some of them. The data contain roughly 25,000 clones, approximately 86% of them singletons. Time point specified: peripheral blood 6 weeks after treatment start. The sample in question was PBMCs, obtained around atezolizumab (anti-PD-L1) treatment. The receptors were sampled from a man in his 70s with urothelial cancer.

This clone was seen just once. The chain links TRBV4-1 to TRBJ2-2; TRBD2 aligns across 7 bases. The germline CDR1 and CDR2 sequences are MGHRA and YSYEKL. This CDR3 has 17 amino acids. The V and J ends lost 0 bases and 5 bases, in that order; junction bases with no gene match: 9. CDR3 loop: CASSQEISGRRTGELFF. In nucleotides, the CDR3 is TGCGCCAGCAGCCAAGAAATATCCGGGAGGAGGACCGGGGAGCTGTTTTTT.

This chain connects TRBV7-2 to TRBJ2-7, with 7 bases fitting TRBD2. With 3 bases clipped from V and 4 bases from J, the junction kept 12 bases outside the gene matches. Germline loops: CDR1 SGHTA, CDR2 FQGNSA. The CDR3 loop spans 16 amino acids. This CDR3 reads CASSLGGGLGGYEQYF. The DNA for the CDR3 is TGTGCCAGCAGCTTGGGGGGGGGATTAGGAGGATACGAGCAGTACTTC. The variable domain in full, with the rest retrieved from reference TRBV7-2 and TRBJ2-7, is GAGVSQSPSNKVTEKGKDVELRCDPISGHTALYWYRQSLGQGLEFLIYFQGNSAPDKSGLPSDRFSAERTGGSVSTLTIQRTQQEDSAVYLCASSLGGGLGGYEQYFGPGTRLTVT.

This CDR3 is CASSYQLRDSPYEQYF. The CDR3 coding sequence is TGTGCCAGCAGTTACCAGCTCCGGGACAGTCCCTACGAGCAGTACTTC. The chain is built from TRBV27 and TRBJ2-7, with 7 bases that match TRBD1. The V gene end was trimmed by 4 bases and the J gene end by 2 bases; junction bases not matched to a gene: 11. Germline V CDR1 and CDR2: MNHEY, SMNVEV (reference sequence). There are 16 residues in the CDR3.

A remark on this clone: Its ends do not fully match the called genes, so a read error is possible. The V gene is TRBV7-9, the J gene TRBJ2-5; TRBD1 aligns across 8 bases. This CDR3 region has 19 residues. The germline V gene encodes CDR1 SEHNR and CDR2 FQNEAQ (reference sequence). In DNA form, the CDR3 reads TGTGCCAGCAGCCAAATTGAAGCCGGGACAGGAGTTCCTCGAGAGACTCAGTACTTC. It is translated as CASSQIEAGTGVPRETQYF.

The rearrangement uses TRBV5-4 and TRBJ2-2; no firm D call. The CDR3 is 15 amino acids. Per the germline V gene, CDR1 is SGHNT and CDR2 is YYREEE (reference sequence). V was clipped by 0 bases and J by 6 bases, with 12 bases between them. The CDR3 reads CASSLGSSAPGELFF. In nucleotides, the CDR3 is TGTGCCAGCAGCTTGGGCTCAAGCGCTCCCGGGGAGCTGTTTTTT.

The chain combines TRBV6-1 with TRBJ2-7; TRBD1 is a possible D gene (5 bases). Germline CDR1 MNHNS, CDR2 SASEGT. This CDR3 contains 13 residues. Trimming left V 6 bases short and J 2 bases short, with 11 bases between. CDR3 sequence: CASRGDFTYEQYF. The DNA for the CDR3 is TGTGCCAGCAGAGGGGATTTTACCTACGAGCAGTACTTC.

J is TRBJ1-1 and V is TRBV28; no clear D gene. Germline loops: CDR1 MDHEN, CDR2 SYDVKM. Trimming shortened V by 5 bases and J by 4 bases, and 17 bases separated the two germline ends. The CDR3 extends over 15 amino acids. The CDR3 DNA sequence: TGTGCCAGCAGTACCCCACGTCACCCCGGCACTGAAGCTTTCTTT. Its protein is CASSTPRHPGTEAFF.

The rearrangement links TRBV28 to TRBJ1-5; D is unresolved. From germline, CDR1 is MDHEN and CDR2 SYDVKM. Trimming pared 2 bases from V and 7 bases from J, leaving 21 bases between. The CDR3 has 17 amino acids. The CDR3 DNA is TGTGCCAGCAGTTTAATAAAGGTACGAATGGCGACACAGCCCCAGCATTTT. The encoded protein is CASSLIKVRMATQPQHF.

The V call is TRBV6-5, the J call TRBJ1-1; TRBD1 matches 8 bases. Germline V lookup: CDR1 MNHEY, CDR2 SVGAGI. The CDR3 totals 13 residues. Trimming removed 5 bases from V and 5 bases from J; junction bases left unmatched: 4. CDR3 protein: CASSLQGATEAFF. DNA of the CDR3: TGTGCCAGCAGTCTCCAGGGGGCGACTGAAGCTTTCTTT.

CDR3 sequence: CASSFPVWTGQETQYF. The CDR3 coding sequence is TGTGCCAGCAGCTTCCCCGTCTGGACGGGACAAGAGACCCAGTACTTC. This sequence joins TRBV11-2 and TRBJ2-5; a possible D gene is TRBD2 (5 bases). Per germline, CDR1 SGHAT and CDR2 FQNNGV. This CDR3 is built from 16 residues. Trimming took off 3 bases at V and 2 bases at J, with 16 bases between the two ends. Using reference TRBV11-2 and TRBJ2-5 for the parts outside the CDR3, the full variable domain is EAGVAQSPRYKIIEKRQSVAFWCNPISGHATLYWYQQILGQGPKLLIQFQNNGVVDDSQLPKDRFSAERLKGVDSTLKIQPAKLEDSAVYLCASSFPVWTGQETQYFGPGTRLLVL.

The rearrangement links TRBV28 to TRBJ2-7; TRBD2 matches 9 bases. The CDR3 spans 14 residues. J was trimmed by 1 base and V by 3 bases; bases with no gene match: 1. CDR1 and CDR2 (germline): MDHEN, SYDVKM. CDR3 in DNA: TGTGCCAGCAGTTTTAGCGGGAGATCCTACGAGCAGTACTTC. It specifies CASSFSGRSYEQYF. Combining the CDR3 with reference TRBV28 and TRBJ2-7 gives the whole variable domain DVKVTQSSRYLVKRTGEKVFLECVQDMDHENMFWYRQDPGLGLRLIYFSYDVKMKEKGDIPEGYSVSREKKERFSLILESASTNQTSMYLCASSFSGRSYEQYFGPGTRLTVT.

The chain recombines TRBV11-2 with TRBJ2-7; no definite D call. The CDR3 covers 12 residues. Germline values: CDR1 SGHAT, CDR2 FQNNGV. V was shortened by 1 base and J by 3 bases, with 4 bases between the two germline ends. The CDR3 loop is CASSLGRYEQYF. Here the CDR3 DNA reads TGTGCCAGCAGCTTAGGTCGCTACGAGCAGTACTTC.

V gene TRBV2 combines with J gene TRBJ1-3, with D uncertain. The CDR3 contains 14 residues. Germline CDR1 and CDR2: SNHLY and FYNNEI. Trimming removed 3 bases from V and 0 bases from J, with 6 bases in between. In nucleotides, the CDR3 is TGTGCCAGCAGTGACCAGGTCTCTGGAAACACCATATATTTT. This translates into CASSDQVSGNTIYF. Filled out from reference TRBV2 and TRBJ1-3, the complete variable domain reads EPEVTQTPSHQVTQMGQEVILRCVPISNHLYFYWYRQILGQKVEFLVSFYNNEISEKSEIFDDQFSVERPDGSNFTLKIRSTKLEDSAMYFCASSDQVSGNTIYFGEGSWLTVV.